The sequence of this T cell receptor (beta chain) was determined in a study of blood T cell repertoires in COVID-19 (dated by TCRdb to 2020 to 2022). For context, the study as a whole: Collaborator samples came from the United States, Italy and Spain and covered acute and convalescent phases of COVID-19. The repertoires were released in a freely available public database intended as a resource for research on the immune response to SARS-CoV-2. A de-identified subject ID, COVID-19 status, age in years and sex were almost always included in the sample metadata. Samples came from the ongoing ImmuneRACE study (first 160 participants) plus 1,254 subjects from 6 global collaborators. Where HLA class I and class II types were available, the types were taken from metadata supplied by the sample provider, not from assay-based typing. Subjects who had been exposed to COVID-19, were actively infected with it, or had recovered from it provided the deeply sampled blood TCRbeta repertoires that made up the dataset. The material from the prospective study consisted of cDNA or gDNA derived from T cells, B-cell-depleted T cells, or PBMCs. Broad study findings and their caveats: Clinical and demographic metadata were provided uncurated, with the amount varying by source and participant.

TCRbeta CDR3 regions were amplified from genomic DNA using the immunoSEQ Assay, a bias-controlled multiplex PCR. In the source study's methods: Within the assay, amplification of reference gene primers was used to estimate how many nucleated cells each sample contained. To quantify the absolute abundance of each unique TCRbeta CDR3 rearrangement, sequence reads were collapsed and filtered. For each sample, productive Simpson clonality was calculated as the square root of Simpson's diversity index across productive rearrangements. TCRdb took over this immuneACCESS table, retaining in-frame rearrangements with V and J assigned. Such tables are incomplete; in checked studies, under half of the missing clones stem from an unresolved V gene, and the remainder is unexplained. From that table come the V and J calls and clone size; the DNA was used to work out D and trimming. For this sample the table gives about 140,000 clones, of which around 87% were detected only once. More than 5% of the sample is held by the ten biggest clonotypes.

The junction shows trimming of 3 bases on V and 0 bases on J, plus 11 bases between the germline ends. The germline V gene (reference sequence) gives CDR1 as SGHAT and CDR2 as FQDESV. From cysteine to phenylalanine, the CDR3 is 15 amino acids long. Only CDR3 DNA is held: 45 bases, read in frame from base 1. A remark on this clone: It lacks a known antigen. No much larger clone is present one base from it, and per-base qualities are unavailable.

The collaborating institutions used their own protocols to collect whole blood in K2EDTA tubes. For TCRbeta analysis, collaborator samples were shipped as frozen whole blood, as isolated PBMCs, or as DNA extracted from either sample type. This receptor chain uses TRBV11-1 and TRBJ1-1, with a weak D call of TRBD1 (6 bases match). The TCR originated in a human donor in a cohort sampled during active COVID-19. Input material: peripheral blood. The nucleotides read TGTGCCAGCAGCTTTTCTACAGGGCTGAACACTGAAGCTTTCTTT. Translated, this is CASSFSTGLNTEAFF. With all but the CDR3 taken from the reference TRBV11-1 and TRBJ1-1 genes, the full variable domain is: EAEVAQSPRYKITEKSQAVAFWCDPISGHATLYWYRQILGQGPELLVQFQDESVVDDSQLPKDRFSAERLKGVDSTLKIQPAELGDSAMYLCASSFSTGLNTEAFFGQGTRLTVV.